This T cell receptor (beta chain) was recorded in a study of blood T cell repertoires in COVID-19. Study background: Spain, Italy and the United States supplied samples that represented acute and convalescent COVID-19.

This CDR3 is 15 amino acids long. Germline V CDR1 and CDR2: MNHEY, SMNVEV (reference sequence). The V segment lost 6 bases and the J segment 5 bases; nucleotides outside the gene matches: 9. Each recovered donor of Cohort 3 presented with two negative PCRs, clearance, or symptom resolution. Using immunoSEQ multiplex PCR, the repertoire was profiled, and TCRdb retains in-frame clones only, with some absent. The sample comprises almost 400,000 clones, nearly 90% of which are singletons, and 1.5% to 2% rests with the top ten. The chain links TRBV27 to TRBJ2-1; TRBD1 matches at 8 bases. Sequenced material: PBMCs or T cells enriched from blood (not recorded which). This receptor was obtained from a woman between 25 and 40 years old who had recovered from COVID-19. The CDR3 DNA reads TGTGCCAGCAGGCGCGGACAGGGAGCCCACAATGAGCAGTTCTTC. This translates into CASRRGQGAHNEQFF.